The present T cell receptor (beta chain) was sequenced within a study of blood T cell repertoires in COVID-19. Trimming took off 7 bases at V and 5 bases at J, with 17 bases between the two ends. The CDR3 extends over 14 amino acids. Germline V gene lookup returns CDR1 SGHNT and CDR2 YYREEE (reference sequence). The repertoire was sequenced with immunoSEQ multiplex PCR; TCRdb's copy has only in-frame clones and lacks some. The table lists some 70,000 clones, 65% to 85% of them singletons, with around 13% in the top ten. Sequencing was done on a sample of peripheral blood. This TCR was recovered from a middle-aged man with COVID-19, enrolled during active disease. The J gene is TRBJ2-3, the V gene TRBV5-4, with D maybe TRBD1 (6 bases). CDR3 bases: TGTGCCAGCGCCCGAGGGGGAGCAGAAGATACGCAGTATTTT. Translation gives CASARGGAEDTQYF.